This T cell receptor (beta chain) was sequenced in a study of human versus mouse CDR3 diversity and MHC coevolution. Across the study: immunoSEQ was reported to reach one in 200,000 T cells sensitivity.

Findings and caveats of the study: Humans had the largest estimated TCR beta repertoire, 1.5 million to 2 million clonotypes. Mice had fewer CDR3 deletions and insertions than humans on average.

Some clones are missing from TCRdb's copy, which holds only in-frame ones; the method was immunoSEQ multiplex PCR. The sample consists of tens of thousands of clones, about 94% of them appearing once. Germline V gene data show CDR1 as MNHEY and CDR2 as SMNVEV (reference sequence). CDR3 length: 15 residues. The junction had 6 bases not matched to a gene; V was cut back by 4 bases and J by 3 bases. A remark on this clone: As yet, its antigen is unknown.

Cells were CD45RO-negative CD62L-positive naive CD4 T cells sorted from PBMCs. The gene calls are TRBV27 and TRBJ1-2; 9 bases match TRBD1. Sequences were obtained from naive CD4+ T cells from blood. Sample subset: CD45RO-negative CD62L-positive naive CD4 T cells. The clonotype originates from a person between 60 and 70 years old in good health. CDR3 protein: CASSSPGQGDYGYTF. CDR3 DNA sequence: TGTGCCAGCAGTTCACCGGGACAGGGAGACTATGGCTACACCTTC.